This TCR beta chain emerged from a study of T cell responses to AZD1222 COVID-19 vaccine. Findings of the study overall: Seropositivity was recorded at baseline in only six AZD1222 recipients. Mapped onto spike, vaccine-associated CD4 TCRs spanned it and were dominant at 160-218 and 743-854. The study reported that nearly half of spike-specific TCRs target unmutated variant regions. Donors were chiefly white British, with a greater number of females, and clonal diversity was perhaps underestimated.

There are 15 residues in the CDR3. Germline-derived CDR1 and CDR2 are LGHNA and YNFKEQ. V gave up 5 bases and J gave up 4 bases, with 15 bases separating them. This clone was observed a single time. What it binds is not known. The repertoire was sequenced with immunoSEQ multiplex PCR; TCRdb's copy has only in-frame clones and lacks some. Among more than 110,000 clones listed, about nine tenths were seen once. The V call is TRBV4-2, the J call TRBJ1-5; tentative D call: TRBD1 (5 bases). Sequencing was performed on peripheral blood, taken on day 0 of AZD1222 vaccination. This receptor was identified in an adult in good health. The CDR3 sequence is CASSTELGENQPQHF. In DNA form, the CDR3 reads TGTGCCAGCAGCACCGAGCTGGGGGAAAATCAGCCCCAGCATTTT.